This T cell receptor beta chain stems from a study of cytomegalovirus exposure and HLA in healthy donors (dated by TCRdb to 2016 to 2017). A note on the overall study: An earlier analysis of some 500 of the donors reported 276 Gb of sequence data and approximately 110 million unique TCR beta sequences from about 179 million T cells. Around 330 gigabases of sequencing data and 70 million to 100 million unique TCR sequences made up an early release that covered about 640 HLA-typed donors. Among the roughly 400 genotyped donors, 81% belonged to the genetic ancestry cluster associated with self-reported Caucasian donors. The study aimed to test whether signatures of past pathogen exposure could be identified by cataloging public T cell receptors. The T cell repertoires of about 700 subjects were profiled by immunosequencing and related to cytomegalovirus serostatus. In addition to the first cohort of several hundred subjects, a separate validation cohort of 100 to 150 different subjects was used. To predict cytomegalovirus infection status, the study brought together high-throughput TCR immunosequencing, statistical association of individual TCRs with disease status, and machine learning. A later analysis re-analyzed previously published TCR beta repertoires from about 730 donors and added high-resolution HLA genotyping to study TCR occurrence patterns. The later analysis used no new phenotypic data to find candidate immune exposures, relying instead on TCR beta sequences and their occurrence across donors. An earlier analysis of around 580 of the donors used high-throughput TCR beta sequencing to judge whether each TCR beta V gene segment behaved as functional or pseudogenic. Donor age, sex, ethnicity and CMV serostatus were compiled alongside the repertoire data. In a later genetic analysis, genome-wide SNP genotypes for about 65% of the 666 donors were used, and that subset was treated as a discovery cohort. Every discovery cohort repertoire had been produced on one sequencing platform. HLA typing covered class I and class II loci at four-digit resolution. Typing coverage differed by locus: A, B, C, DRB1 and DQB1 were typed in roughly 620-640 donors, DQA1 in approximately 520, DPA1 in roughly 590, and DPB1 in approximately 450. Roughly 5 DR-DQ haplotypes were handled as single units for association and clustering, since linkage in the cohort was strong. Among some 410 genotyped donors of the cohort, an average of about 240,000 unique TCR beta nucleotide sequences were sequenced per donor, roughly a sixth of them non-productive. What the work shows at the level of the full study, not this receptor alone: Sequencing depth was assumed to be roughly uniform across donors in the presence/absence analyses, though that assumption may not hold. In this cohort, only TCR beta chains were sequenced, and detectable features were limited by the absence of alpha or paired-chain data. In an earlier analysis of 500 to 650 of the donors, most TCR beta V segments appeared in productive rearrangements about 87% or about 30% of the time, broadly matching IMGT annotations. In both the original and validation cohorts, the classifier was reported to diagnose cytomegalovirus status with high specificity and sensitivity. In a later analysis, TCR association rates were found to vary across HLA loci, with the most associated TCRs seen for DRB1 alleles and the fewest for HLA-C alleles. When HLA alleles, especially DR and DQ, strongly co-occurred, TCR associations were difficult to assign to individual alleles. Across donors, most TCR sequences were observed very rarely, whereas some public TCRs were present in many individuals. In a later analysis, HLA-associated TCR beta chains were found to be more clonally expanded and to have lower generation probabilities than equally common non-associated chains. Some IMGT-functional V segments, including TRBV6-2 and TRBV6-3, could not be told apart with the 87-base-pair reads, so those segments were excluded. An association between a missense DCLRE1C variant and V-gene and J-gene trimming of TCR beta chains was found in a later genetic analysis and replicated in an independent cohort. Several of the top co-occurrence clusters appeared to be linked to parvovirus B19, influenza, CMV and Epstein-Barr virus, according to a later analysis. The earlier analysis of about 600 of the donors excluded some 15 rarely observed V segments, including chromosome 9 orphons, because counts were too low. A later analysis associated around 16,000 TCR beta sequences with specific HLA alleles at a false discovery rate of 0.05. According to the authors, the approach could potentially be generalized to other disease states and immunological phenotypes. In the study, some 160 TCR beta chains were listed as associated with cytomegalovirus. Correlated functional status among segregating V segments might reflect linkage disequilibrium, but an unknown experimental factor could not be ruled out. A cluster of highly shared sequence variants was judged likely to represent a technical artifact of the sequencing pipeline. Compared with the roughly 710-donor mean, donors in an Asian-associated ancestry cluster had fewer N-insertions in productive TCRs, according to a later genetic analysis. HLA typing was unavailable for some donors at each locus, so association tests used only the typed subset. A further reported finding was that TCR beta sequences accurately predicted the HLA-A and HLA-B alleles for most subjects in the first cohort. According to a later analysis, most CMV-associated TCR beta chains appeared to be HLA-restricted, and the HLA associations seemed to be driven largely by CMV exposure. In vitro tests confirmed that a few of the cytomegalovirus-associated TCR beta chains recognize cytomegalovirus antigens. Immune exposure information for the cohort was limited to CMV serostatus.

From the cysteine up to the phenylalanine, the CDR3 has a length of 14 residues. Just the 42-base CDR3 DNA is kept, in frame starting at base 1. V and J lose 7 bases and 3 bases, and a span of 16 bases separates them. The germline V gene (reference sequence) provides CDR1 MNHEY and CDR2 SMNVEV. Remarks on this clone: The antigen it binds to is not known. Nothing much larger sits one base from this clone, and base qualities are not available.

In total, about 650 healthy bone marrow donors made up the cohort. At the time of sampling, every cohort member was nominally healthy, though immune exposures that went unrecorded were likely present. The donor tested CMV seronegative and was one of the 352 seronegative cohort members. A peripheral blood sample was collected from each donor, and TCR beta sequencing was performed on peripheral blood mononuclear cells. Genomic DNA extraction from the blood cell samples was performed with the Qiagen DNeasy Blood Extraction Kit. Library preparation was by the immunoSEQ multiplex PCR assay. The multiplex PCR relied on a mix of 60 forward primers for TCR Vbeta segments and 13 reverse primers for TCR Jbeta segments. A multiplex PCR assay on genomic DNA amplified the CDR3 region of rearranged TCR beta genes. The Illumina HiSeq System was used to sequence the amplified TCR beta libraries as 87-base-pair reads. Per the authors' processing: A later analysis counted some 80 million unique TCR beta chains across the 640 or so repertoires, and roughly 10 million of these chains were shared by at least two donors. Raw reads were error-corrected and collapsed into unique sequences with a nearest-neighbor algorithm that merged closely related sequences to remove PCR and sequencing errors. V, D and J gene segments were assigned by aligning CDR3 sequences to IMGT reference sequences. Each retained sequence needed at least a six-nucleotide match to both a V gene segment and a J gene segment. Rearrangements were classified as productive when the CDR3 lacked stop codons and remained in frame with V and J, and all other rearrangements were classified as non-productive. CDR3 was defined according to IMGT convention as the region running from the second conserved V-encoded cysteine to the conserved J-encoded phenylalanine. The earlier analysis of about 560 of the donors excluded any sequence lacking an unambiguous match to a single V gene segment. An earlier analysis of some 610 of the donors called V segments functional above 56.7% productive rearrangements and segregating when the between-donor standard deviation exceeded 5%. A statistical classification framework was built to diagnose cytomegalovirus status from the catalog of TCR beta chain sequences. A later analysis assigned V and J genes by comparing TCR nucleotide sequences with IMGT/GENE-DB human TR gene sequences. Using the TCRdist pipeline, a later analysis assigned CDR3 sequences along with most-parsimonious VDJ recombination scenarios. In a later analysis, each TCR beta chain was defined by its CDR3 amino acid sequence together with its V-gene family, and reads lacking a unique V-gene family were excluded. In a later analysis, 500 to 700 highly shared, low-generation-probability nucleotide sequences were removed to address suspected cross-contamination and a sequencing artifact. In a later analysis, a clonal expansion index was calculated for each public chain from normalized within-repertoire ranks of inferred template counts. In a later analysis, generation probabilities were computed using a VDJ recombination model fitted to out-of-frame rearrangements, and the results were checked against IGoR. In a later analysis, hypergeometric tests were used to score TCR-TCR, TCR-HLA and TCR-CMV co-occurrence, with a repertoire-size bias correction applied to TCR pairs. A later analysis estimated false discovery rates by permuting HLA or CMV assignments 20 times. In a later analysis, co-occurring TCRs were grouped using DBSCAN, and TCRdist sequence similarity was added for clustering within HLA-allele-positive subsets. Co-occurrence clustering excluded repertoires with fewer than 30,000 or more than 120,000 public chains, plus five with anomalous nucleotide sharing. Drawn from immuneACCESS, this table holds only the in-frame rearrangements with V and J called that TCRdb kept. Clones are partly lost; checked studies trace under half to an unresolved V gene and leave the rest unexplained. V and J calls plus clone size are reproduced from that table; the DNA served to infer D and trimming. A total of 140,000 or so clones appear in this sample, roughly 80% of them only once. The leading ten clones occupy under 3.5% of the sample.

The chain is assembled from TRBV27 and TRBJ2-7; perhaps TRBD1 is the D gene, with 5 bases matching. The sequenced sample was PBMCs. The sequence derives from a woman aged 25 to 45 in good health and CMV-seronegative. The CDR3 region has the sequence CASTSQGRIYEQYF. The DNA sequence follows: TGTGCCAGCACCTCCCAGGGAAGGATCTACGAGCAGTACTTC.